The clone carrying this T cell receptor (beta chain) was detected many times. This sample is drawn from a study of tumor-infiltrating lymphocytes in primary liver carcinoma. From germline, CDR1 is MNHEY and CDR2 SVGAGI. The V gene end was trimmed by 7 bases and the J gene end by 3 bases; junction bases not matched to a gene: 5. The CDR3 extends over 16 amino acids. They got blood RNA out of unsorted whole blood and also pulled out germline DNA. Synthesis of TCR beta cDNA was carried out from approximately 0.55 ug total RNA with a constant-region primer. Slightly modified ARM-PCR with three nested multiplex PCR rounds yielded TCR beta libraries. Primers for the first two PCR rounds were TRBV1-TRBV30 forward primers and a C-beta reverse primer (about 10 cycles per round). TCRdb processed the multiplex PCR reads anew with MiXCR; each CDR3 protein has one entry. Among fewer than 350,000 distinct CDR3 sequences listed, 65% were seen once.

The material sequenced was peripheral blood. The sequence was obtained from a middle-aged man with primary liver carcinoma and hepatitis B virus infection. V usage is TRBV6-5 and J usage is TRBJ2-1, with 14 bases fitting TRBD2. The CDR3 here is CASTLGTSGSYNEQFF. The CDR3 nucleotides are TGTGCCAGCACCCTAGGGACTAGCGGGAGCTACAATGAGCAGTTCTTC.